This T cell receptor (beta chain) was retrieved from a study of T cells after posttransplantation cyclophosphamide. Whole-study findings and limits: Recipient CMV seropositivity and CMV reactivation strongly tracked TRB clonality.

This clone was seen a single time. As yet, its antigen is unknown. This related bone marrow graft donor gave peripheral blood on the day of marrow donation. The length of the CDR3 is 14 residues. V was clipped by 0 bases and J by 4 bases, with 12 bases between them. The germline V gene encodes CDR1 GTSNPN and CDR2 SVGIG (reference sequence). Here immunoSEQ multiplex PCR was the method, and the copy in TCRdb shows in-frame clones only, minus some. The sample lists approximately 30,000 clones; approximately 90% were seen once. The specimen was PBMCs. This chain uses TRBV30 with TRBJ1-2; no definite D call. The TCR sequence derives from a man in his fifties. The DNA of the CDR3 is TGTGCCTGGAGTGTGGGTGCAGGTCTCTATGGCTACACCTTC. This sequence encodes CAWSVGAGLYGYTF.